The 29 T cell receptor beta chains given below trace back to one sample, sequenced in a study of radiation and T cells in renal cell carcinoma. The assay was immunoSEQ multiplex PCR, and TCRdb's table has in-frame clones only and misses some. The profile shows roughly 3,500 clones, roughly three quarters of them singletons. Indicated treatment: treatment-naive control, cytoreductive nephrectomy. Specimen: tumor tissue, collected from a patient whose treatment was nephrectomy without radiotherapy. Receptor source: a man in his forties or fifties with renal cell carcinoma.

The rearrangement uses TRBV28 and TRBJ1-1; TRBD1 matches 7 bases. Trimming removed 6 bases from V and 5 bases from J; junction bases left unmatched: 9. The CDR3 loop spans 14 amino acids. Germline-derived CDR1 and CDR2 are MDHEN and SYDVKM. CDR3 in amino acids: CASRLTGIATEAFF. CDR3 nucleotides: TGTGCCAGCAGGCTGACAGGGATCGCGACTGAAGCTTTCTTT.

This clone was seen only once. The chain links TRBV6-1 to TRBJ1-2; D call uncertain. Trimming removed 2 bases at V and 5 bases at J, with 12 bases between. The CDR3 totals 14 residues. Germline assignment: CDR1 MNHNS and CDR2 SASEGT. CDR3 protein: CASSEQRAFYGYTF. In DNA, the CDR3 is TGTGCCAGCAGTGAACAAAGGGCATTTTATGGCTACACCTTC.

This clone was observed a handful of times. The CDR3 is CASDLGTQRVGYTF. In nucleotides, the CDR3 is TGTGCCAGCGATTTGGGGACCCAAAGGGTTGGCTACACCTTC. V gene TRBV6-1 combines with J gene TRBJ1-2; tentative D call: TRBD1 (5 bases). The V gene's germline CDR1 is MNHNS and CDR2 SASEGT. This CDR3 is built from 14 residues. Trimming took 8 bases from V and 7 from J, leaving 20 bases between them.

J is TRBJ2-1 and V is TRBV6-5; 10 bases line up with TRBD1. This CDR3 contains 14 residues. Looked up from germline, CDR1 is MNHEY and CDR2 is SVGAGI. V dropped 2 bases and J dropped 8; count of bases not matched to a gene: 3. The chain's CDR3 is CASSYRDRGHEQFF. The CDR3 DNA reads TGTGCCAGCAGTTACCGGGACAGGGGTCATGAGCAGTTCTTC.

The V gene is TRBV27, the J gene TRBJ2-7, with D possibly matching TRBD1 (6 bases). Germline V gives CDR1 MNHEY, CDR2 SMNVEV (reference sequence). V was clipped by 2 bases and J by 2 bases, with 13 bases between them. The CDR3 covers 15 residues. The CDR3 DNA reads TGTGCCAGCAGTTTAGGGGGCGGGCAAGCCTACGAGCAGTACTTC. Amino acid sequence: CASSLGGGQAYEQYF.

This clone was counted once. This chain uses TRBV7-2 with TRBJ1-4; D unclear. Looked up from germline, CDR1 is SGHTA and CDR2 is FQGNSA. V was cut by 5 bases and J by 11 bases, with 9 bases left in between. CDR3 length equals 11 residues. Written as DNA, the CDR3 is TGTGCCAGCAGCCCCGGCAGGAAACTGTTTTTT. Amino acids: CASSPGRKLFF.

In this sample, this clone turned up once. V is TRBV7-9 and J is TRBJ2-3; 9 bases match TRBD2. The CDR3 totals 14 residues. J lost 2 bases, V lost 5 bases, and 2 bases had no gene match. The germline CDR1 and CDR2 sequences are SEHNR and FQNEAQ (reference sequence). The CDR3 DNA sequence: TGTGCCAGCAGCCCTAGCGGGACCACAGATACGCAGTATTTT. Encoded protein: CASSPSGTTDTQYF.

This chain uses TRBV5-4 with TRBJ1-2; 12 nucleotides line up with TRBD1. This CDR3 is 16 amino acids long. Germline V lookup: CDR1 SGHNT, CDR2 YYREEE (reference sequence). V lost 3 bases to trimming and J lost 5 bases; unmatched junction nucleotides: 8. The CDR3 nucleotides are TGTGCCAGCAGCTCCCGGGACAGGGGGCCGCGGTATGGCTACACCTTC. Translated: CASSSRDRGPRYGYTF.

This clone was detected once. V gene TRBV5-1 combines with J gene TRBJ2-1; D not certain. The CDR3 is 15 residues long. CDR1 and CDR2 (germline): SGHRS, YFSETQ. The V gene lost 0 bases and the J gene lost 4 bases, with 11 bases spanning the gap. The CDR3 DNA follows: TGCGCCAGCAGCTTGGAACAGCTCCTATACAATGAGCAGTTCTTC. Translating it yields CASSLEQLLYNEQFF.

This clone has a single count. V gene TRBV6-6 combines with J gene TRBJ2-7, with D perhaps matching TRBD2 (6 bases). The length of the CDR3 is 15 residues. V lost 5 bases to trimming and J lost 4 bases, with 18 bases between them. Germline loops: CDR1 MNHNY, CDR2 SVGAGI (reference sequence). Here the CDR3 reads CASSAGGTSVYEQYF. Written as DNA, the CDR3 is TGTGCCAGCAGTGCAGGCGGGACCTCCGTATACGAGCAGTACTTC.

This sequence joins TRBV7-2 and TRBJ2-7; D unclear. The V end was cut by 2 bases, the J end by 4 bases, with 12 bases between. Germline V gene lookup returns CDR1 SGHTA and CDR2 FQGNSA. The CDR3 is 14 residues long. As DNA, the CDR3 is TGTGCCAGCAGCTTAATGATCTCAGGATACGAGCAGTACTTC. Translated, it gives CASSLMISGYEQYF.

This sequence joins TRBV1 and TRBJ2-4. TRBV1 counts as a pseudogene. This CDR3 has 16 residues. DNA for the CDR3: TGCACCAGCCCCGAGGGGTCAGTACTAGCCAAAAACATTCAGTACTTC. Translating gives CTSPEGSVLAKNIQYF.

This chain connects TRBV19 to TRBJ2-7; 14 bases match TRBD2. The CDR3 has 17 residues. Per germline, CDR1 LNHDA and CDR2 SQIVND (reference sequence). V trimming: 0 bases; J trimming: 7 bases; junction bases outside the gene matches: 8. CDR3 coding DNA: TGTGCCAGTAGTATAGATGGGACTAGCGGGAGCCCCCGGGAGCAGTACTTC. It codes for CASSIDGTSGSPREQYF.

V usage is TRBV9 and J usage is TRBJ2-3, with D unresolved. Trimming took 0 bases from V and 1 from J, leaving 15 bases between them. From germline, CDR1 is SGDLS and CDR2 YYNGEE. The CDR3 sequence is 17 residues long. CDR3 sequence (DNA): TGTGCCAGCAGCGTAGGGGATACGGGCCTAGGCACAGATACGCAGTATTTT. It encodes CASSVGDTGLGTDTQYF.

This rearrangement joins TRBV7-9 to TRBJ2-3; a weak D match, TRBD2 (5 bases). Deletions cut 6 bases from V and 4 bases from J, with 8 bases between. The CDR3 runs to 12 residues. Germline V gives CDR1 SEHNR, CDR2 FQNEAQ (reference sequence). The CDR3 DNA follows: TGTGCCAGCAGTCTAGCCGCAGATACGCAGTATTTT. The encoded protein is CASSLAADTQYF.

The rearrangement links TRBV2 to TRBJ2-3, with 9 bases lining up with TRBD1. CDR1 SNHLY and CDR2 FYNNEI come from the germline V gene. V lost 5 bases to trimming and J lost 1 base; unmatched junction nucleotides: 7. The CDR3 is made up of 16 amino acids. The CDR3 reads CASSTDRGSGTDTQYF. The CDR3 nucleotides are TGTGCCAGCAGTACCGACAGGGGGTCGGGCACAGATACGCAGTATTTT.

The chain employs TRBV6-1 and TRBJ2-1, with D unclear. This CDR3 is built from 14 residues. The V gene's germline CDR1 is MNHNS and CDR2 SASEGT. The V end lost 4 bases, the J end lost 8 bases, and 15 bases lay between the germline ends. CDR3 sequence: CASSATVRGDEQFF. For the CDR3, the DNA is TGTGCCAGCAGTGCGACTGTCAGAGGCGATGAGCAGTTCTTC.

This rearrangement joins TRBV5-1 to TRBJ2-5, with D uncertain. This CDR3 is 11 amino acids long. The V gene lost 1 base and the J gene lost 5 bases, with 3 bases spanning the gap. The germline CDR1 and CDR2 sequences are SGHRS and YFSETQ. CDR3 residues: CASSLLETQYF. The CDR3 nucleotides are TGCGCCAGCAGCTTGTTGGAGACCCAGTACTTC.

This clone was seen just once. This chain joins TRBV5-5 and TRBJ2-3; D gene ambiguous. The length of the CDR3 is 16 residues. Germline assignment: CDR1 SGHKS and CDR2 YYEKEE (reference sequence). The ends were cut back, 0 bases at V and 2 bases at J, with 13 bases in the middle. CDR3 nucleotides: TGTGCCAGCAGCTTGGGGCCCAGCGCGTACACAGATACGCAGTATTTT. It codes for CASSLGPSAYTDTQYF. The whole variable domain, remainder taken from reference TRBV5-5 and TRBJ2-3, is DAGVTQSPTHLIKTRGQQVTLRCSPISGHKSVSWYQQVLGQGPQFIFQYYEKEERGRGNFPDRFSARQFPNYSSELNVNALLLGDSALYLCASSLGPSAYTDTQYFGPGTRLTVL.

The chain has TRBV11-2 and TRBJ2-3; no definite D call. V lost 5 bases and J 5 bases, leaving 8 bases between the germline ends. The CDR3 extends over 12 amino acids. Germline V gives CDR1 SGHAT, CDR2 FQNNGV. DNA for the CDR3: TGTGCCAGCAGCCCTACCGGAGATACGCAGTATTTT. It encodes CASSPTGDTQYF.

J is TRBJ2-4 and V is TRBV7-9; tentatively, D is TRBD1 (6 bases). The germline V and J ends were trimmed by 7 bases and 10 bases, with 20 bases remaining between them. Per germline, CDR1 SEHNR and CDR2 FQNEAQ (reference sequence). The CDR3 covers 14 residues. The CDR3, as DNA: TGTGCCAGCACCTCACTTGGGGGTGACAGGATTCAGTACTTC. Amino acids: CASTSLGGDRIQYF.

The genes are TRBV9 and TRBJ2-5, with 7 bases matching TRBD1. V lost 3 bases and J lost 5; bases outside the gene matches: 4. The CDR3 sequence is 13 residues long. Germline CDR1 reads SGDLS; CDR2 reads YYNGEE. The CDR3 is CASSETGLETQYF. The CDR3 nucleotides read TGTGCCAGCAGCGAGACAGGGCTTGAGACCCAGTACTTC.

Points on this clone: Within the sample, other DNA sequences also encode this same CDR3. The chain couples TRBV14 to TRBJ2-7; TRBD1 aligns across 8 bases. This CDR3 contains 15 residues. Germline V CDR1 and CDR2: SGHDN, FVKESK. Unmatched junction bases numbered 3, after V lost 0 bases and J lost 2 bases. The DNA for the CDR3 is TGTGCCAGCAGCCAAGACAGGGGGCTGACCTACGAGCAGTACTTC. As protein: CASSQDRGLTYEQYF.

J is TRBJ2-7 and V is TRBV29-1, with 12 bases identical to TRBD2. The germline V gene has CDR1 SQVTM and CDR2 ANQGSEA. The CDR3 consists of 17 residues. The trim removed 5 bases at V and 4 bases at J, leaving 15 bases unmatched. CDR3 in DNA: TGCAGCGTTCCTTCACCGGGGCTAGCGGGAGGGCCATACGAGCAGTACTTC. It codes for CSVPSPGLAGGPYEQYF.

This sequence joins TRBV2 and TRBJ1-2; TRBD1 aligns across 11 bases. J lost 7 bases, V lost 11 bases, and 12 bases had no gene match. This CDR3 has 14 residues. Germline V gene sequence: CDR1 SNHLY, CDR2 FYNNEI. The CDR3 nucleotides are TGTGCCCGGAAGACCGGGACAGGGGGTTTTGGCTACACCTTC. Its translation: CARKTGTGGFGYTF.

V is TRBV6-5 and J is TRBJ2-7; either TRBD1 or TRBD2 may fit D (5 bases each). The germline CDR1 and CDR2 sequences are MNHEY and SVGAGI. Trimming left V 2 bases short and J 10 bases short, with 21 bases between. The CDR3 runs to 15 residues. The CDR3 sequence: CASSYTGTTTREQYF. In DNA form, the CDR3 reads TGTGCCAGCAGTTACACCGGGACCACCACCCGGGAACAGTACTTC.

This chain joins TRBV5-1 and TRBJ1-1, with D perhaps TRBD1 (5 bases). Per germline, CDR1 SGHRS and CDR2 YFSETQ. CDR3 length: 14 amino acids. V was clipped by 2 bases and J by 5 bases, with 13 bases between them. CDR3 sequence reads: CASSFDSQGTEAFF. The DNA of the CDR3 is TGCGCCAGCAGCTTCGACAGTCAGGGAACTGAAGCTTTCTTT. Looking up the rest from reference TRBV5-1 and TRBJ1-1 gives the full variable domain: KAGVTQTPRYLIKTRGQQVTLSCSPISGHRSVSWYQQTPGQGLQFLFEYFSETQRNKGNFPGRFSGRQFSNSRSEMNVSTLELGDSALYLCASSFDSQGTEAFFGQGTRLTVV.

The chain has TRBV29-1 and TRBJ2-1; TRBD2 might be the D (5 bases). Germline V lookup: CDR1 SQVTM, CDR2 ANQGSEA. V lost 0 bases to trimming and J lost 4 bases, with 16 bases between them. CDR3 size: 16 residues. The CDR3 DNA reads TGCAGCGTTGAAGATCCCGGTCCTAGCCAGTACAATGAGCAGTTCTTC. Its translation: CSVEDPGPSQYNEQFF.

The V call is TRBV7-9, the J call TRBJ1-4; D gene uncertain. The CDR3 extends over 15 amino acids. V gave up 1 base and J gave up 7 bases, with 13 bases separating them. CDR1 and CDR2 from the germline V gene are SEHNR and FQNEAQ (reference sequence). The CDR3 here is CASSLGAGDAEKLFF. The CDR3, as DNA: TGTGCCAGCAGCTTAGGGGCAGGAGATGCTGAAAAACTGTTTTTT.